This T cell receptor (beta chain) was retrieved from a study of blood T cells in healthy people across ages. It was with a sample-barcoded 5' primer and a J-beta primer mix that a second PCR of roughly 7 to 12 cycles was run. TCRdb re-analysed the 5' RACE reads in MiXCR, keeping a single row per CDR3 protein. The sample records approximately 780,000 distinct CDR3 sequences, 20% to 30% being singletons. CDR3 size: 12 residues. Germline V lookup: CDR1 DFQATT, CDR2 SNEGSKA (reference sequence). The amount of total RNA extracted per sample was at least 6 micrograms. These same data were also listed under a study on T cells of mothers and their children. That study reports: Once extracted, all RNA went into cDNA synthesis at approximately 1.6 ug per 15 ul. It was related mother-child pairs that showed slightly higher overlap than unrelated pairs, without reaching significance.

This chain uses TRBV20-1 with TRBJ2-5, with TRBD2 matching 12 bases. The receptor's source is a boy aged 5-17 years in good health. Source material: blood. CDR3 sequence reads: CSGLAGPETQYF. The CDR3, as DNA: TGCAGCGGACTAGCGGGGCCAGAGACCCAGTACTTC.